A single T cell receptor (beta chain) is shown here with its context. The PCR employed 60 Vbeta primers together with 13 Jbeta primers. Assay: immunoSEQ multiplex PCR; the TCRdb copy retains only in-frame clones and omits some. The sample lists 100,000 to 150,000 clones; 60% to 80% were seen once. The sample is drawn from a study of cytomegalovirus exposure and HLA in healthy donors. Per the germline V gene, CDR1 is MNHNS and CDR2 is SASEGT. V lost 0 bases, J lost 1 base, and 7 bases lay in between. This CDR3 comprises 16 residues. Although they were nominally healthy when sampled, donors likely had unrecorded immune exposures.

The sequenced material came from PBMCs. This clonotype originated in a man younger than 45 in good health and CMV-seronegative. The V call is TRBV6-1, the J call TRBJ2-6; D is perhaps TRBD2 (5 bases). The CDR3 nucleotides read TGTGCCAGCAGTGAAGCGGAGGCTTCTGGGGCCAACGTCCTGACTTTC. This encodes CASSEAEASGANVLTF.